This T cell receptor beta chain is from a study of T-cell reconstitution after alpha-beta-depleted transplantation in children. A note on this clonotype: What it binds is not known.

CDR3 length: 14 residues. Germline CDR1 and CDR2: SQVTM and ANQGSEA. V was cut by 4 bases and J by 1 base, with 14 bases left in between. Unique molecular identifiers were built into the TCRbeta library. A single record per CDR3 protein comes from TCRdb applying MiXCR to the PCR reads. The table has 400,000 to 450,000 distinct CDR3 sequences, around two fifths seen once; the top ten hold 27%. Study-level findings and limits: At one year after transplant, newly produced T cells mostly accounted for T-cell counts and diversity. In some patients, recipient T cells and intrathymic progenitors surviving conditioning explained high day-60 diversity. Reportedly, roughly two months post-transplant, alpha-beta T cells arose from several hundred expanded graft clones.

This receptor was taken from a girl aged 2 to 9 with aplastic anemia, due to receive a stem cell transplant. The sample was PBMCs, taken before TCRalphabeta/CD19-depleted stem cell transplant. The gene calls are TRBV29-1 and TRBJ2-7, with TRBD2 as a possible D gene (5 bases). CDR3 DNA: TGCAGCGTTGGAGGGCAGCAGGAGTCCTACGAGCAGTACTTC. This gives the protein CSVGGQQESYEQYF.